A selection of T cell receptor beta chains follows, all from one sample in a study of glioma-infiltrating T cells. One entry per CDR3 protein, called by TCRdb with MiXCR from the multiplex PCR reads. Of about 93,000 distinct CDR3 sequences in the sample, roughly 39% were seen once. The specimen sequenced was glioma tissue, nonneoplastic brain tissue, or PBMCs (not recorded which). The receptor source for this set is a human donor with low-grade glioma or glioblastoma, undergoing nonglioma brain surgery, or in good health (not recorded which). Both conserved end residues are trimmed from each CDR3.

v_call	j_call	cdr3_aa
TRBV5-5	TRBJ1-4	ASSPRQIPNEKLF
TRBV20-1	TRBJ2-7	SIISGSTHEQY
TRBV4-3	TRBJ1-4	ASSQQTAMGEKLF
TRBV20-1	TRBJ2-4	SAITRAKNMQY
TRBV19	TRBJ2-6	ASRPGQGTSGANVLT
TRBV19	TRBJ2-7	ASRPGQGAYEQY
TRBV6-4	TRBJ2-4	ASSEAGKNIQY
TRBV2	TRBJ1-4	ASQGRYNEKLF
TRBV28	TRBJ2-1	ASSLGGRNEQF
TRBV30	TRBJ1-5	AWSQGYSNQPQH
TRBV12-3/TRBV12-4	TRBJ1-3	ASSSRGAGNTIY
TRBV29-1	TRBJ2-3	SAQTRGSPNTQY
TRBV11-2	TRBJ2-7	ASSLTDGYEQY
TRBV20-1	TRBJ2-3	SAPLDGRDTQY
TRBV7-9	TRBJ1-2	ASSSPIRWDSSNYNYT
TRBV20-1	TRBJ2-7	SAGIRTGLSYEQY
TRBV6-1	TRBJ2-2	ASSKGGSNTGELF
TRBV2	TRBJ2-2	ASSGSRTGELF
TRBV3-1	TRBJ1-2	ASSQEEGAGYT
TRBV28	TRBJ2-3	ASSLRPPLAGGLMEAQY
TRBV5-1	TRBJ1-5	ASSSGQSPGTPQH
TRBV7-3	TRBJ2-7	ASSLNPDYEQY
TRBV5-1	TRBJ2-5	ASSWDRQETQY
TRBV12-3/TRBV12-4	TRBJ1-3	ASSFFFGTGESGNTIY
TRBV5-1	TRBJ1-4	ASKSRLDPEEKLF
TRBV3-1	TRBJ1-5	ASSLDGGDNQPQH
TRBV7-9	TRBJ1-1	ASSLGGSTEAF
TRBV4-1	TRBJ2-1	ASSGERNSGRYNEQF
TRBV2	TRBJ2-5	ASGFGGLGTQY
TRBV18	TRBJ1-1	ASSPYRALTEAF
TRBV18	TRBJ2-3	ASSPDTGTDTQY
TRBV18	TRBJ2-3	ASSLQGGASTDTQY
TRBV28	TRBJ1-1	ASSLFSQSEAF
TRBV7-9	TRBJ2-7	ASSLGRVEQY
TRBV19	TRBJ2-2	ARSPTGVGTGERF
TRBV19	TRBJ2-2	ASIKTSITGELF
TRBV5-1	TRBJ2-1	ASSLGTTVTNERF
TRBV20-1	TRBJ2-7	SATRVDEQY
TRBV29-1	TRBJ2-1	SVARAGFSYEQF
TRBV20-1	TRBJ2-1	SARGSGGQNNEQF
TRBV19	TRBJ1-5	ASSIEGLSNQPQH
TRBV5-4	TRBJ1-1	ASSFGDTENTEAF
TRBV29-1	TRBJ2-7	SVENPRLGQY
TRBV11-3	TRBJ2-7	ASSLDITWSSYEQY